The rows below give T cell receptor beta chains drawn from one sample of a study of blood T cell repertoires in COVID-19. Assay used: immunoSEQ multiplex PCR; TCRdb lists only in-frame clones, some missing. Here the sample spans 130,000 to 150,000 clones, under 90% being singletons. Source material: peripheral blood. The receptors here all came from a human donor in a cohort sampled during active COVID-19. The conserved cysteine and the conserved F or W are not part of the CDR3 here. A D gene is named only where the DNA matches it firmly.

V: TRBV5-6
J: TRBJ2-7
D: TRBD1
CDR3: ASRLQGEQDEQY

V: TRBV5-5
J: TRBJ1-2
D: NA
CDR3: ASSRGDFLGYGYT

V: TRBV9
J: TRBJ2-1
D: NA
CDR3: ASSVDGGLYNEQF

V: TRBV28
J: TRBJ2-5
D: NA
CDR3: ASSFGTGQKTQY

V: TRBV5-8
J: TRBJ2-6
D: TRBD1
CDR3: ASSLGRGLGANVLT

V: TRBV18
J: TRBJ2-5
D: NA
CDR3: ASSPQPVQETQY

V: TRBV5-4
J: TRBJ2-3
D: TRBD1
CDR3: ASSAGGGTGSTDTQY

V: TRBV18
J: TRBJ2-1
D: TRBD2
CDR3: ASSPGAQGGRSYNEQF

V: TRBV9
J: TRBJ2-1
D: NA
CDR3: ASSVRQGGGNEQF

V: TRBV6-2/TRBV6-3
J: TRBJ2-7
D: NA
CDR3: ASSPPGVEQY

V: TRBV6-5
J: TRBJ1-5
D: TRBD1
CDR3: ASSYSGTVNQPQH

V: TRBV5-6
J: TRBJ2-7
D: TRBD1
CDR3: ASSPDRFSYEQY

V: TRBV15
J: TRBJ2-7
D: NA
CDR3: ATSRETDYEQY

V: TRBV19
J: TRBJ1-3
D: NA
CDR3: ASSISTVRDTIY

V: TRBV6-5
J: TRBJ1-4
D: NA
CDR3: ASREFLSPNEKLF

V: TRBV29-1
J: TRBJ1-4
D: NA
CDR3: SVETEGYEKLF

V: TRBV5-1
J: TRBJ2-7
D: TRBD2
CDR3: ASSLESSGLSYEQY

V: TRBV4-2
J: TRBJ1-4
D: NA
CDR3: ASTPAGGPNEKLF

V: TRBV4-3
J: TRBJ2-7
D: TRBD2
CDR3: ASSQRTSGGDEQY

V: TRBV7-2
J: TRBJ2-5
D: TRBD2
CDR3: ASSKGLAPKTQY

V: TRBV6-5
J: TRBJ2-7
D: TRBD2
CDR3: ASSPLAGPSYEQY

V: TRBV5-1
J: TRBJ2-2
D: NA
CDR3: ASSLEGRGELF

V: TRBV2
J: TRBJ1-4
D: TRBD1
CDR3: ASNQDRVNEKLF

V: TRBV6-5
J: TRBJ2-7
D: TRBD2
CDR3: ASGVWGRDYEQY

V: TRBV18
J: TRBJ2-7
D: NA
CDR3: ASSPEGQRVGEQY

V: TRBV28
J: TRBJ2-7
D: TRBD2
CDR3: ASSLMLAGYYEQY

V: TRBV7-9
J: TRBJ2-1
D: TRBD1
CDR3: ATSGTGDYNEQF

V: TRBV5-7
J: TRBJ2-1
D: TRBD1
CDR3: ASSPGQGLWNEQF

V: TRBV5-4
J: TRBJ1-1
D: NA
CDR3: ASSPWTDTEAF

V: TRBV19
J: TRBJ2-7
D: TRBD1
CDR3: ASSRVRDRGSYEQY

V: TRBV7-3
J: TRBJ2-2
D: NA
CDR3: ASSLEVNTGELF

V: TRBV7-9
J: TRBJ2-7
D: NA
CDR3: ASSRIGGYEQY

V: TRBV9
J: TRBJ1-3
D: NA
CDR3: ASSWDFVLY

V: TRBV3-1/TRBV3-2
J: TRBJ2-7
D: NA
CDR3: ASSQEGGSLEQY

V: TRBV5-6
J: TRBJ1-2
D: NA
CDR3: ASSSRGYGYT

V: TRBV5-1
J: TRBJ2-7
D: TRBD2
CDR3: ASSLRLRTSEKSYEQY

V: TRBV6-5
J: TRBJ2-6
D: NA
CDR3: ASSYGGTGANVLT

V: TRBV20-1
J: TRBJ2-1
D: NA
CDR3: SASSQSPYNEQF

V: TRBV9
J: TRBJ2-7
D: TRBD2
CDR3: ASSPAPTAGGEQY

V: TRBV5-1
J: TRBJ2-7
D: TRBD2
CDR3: ASSLQTSGALPYEQY

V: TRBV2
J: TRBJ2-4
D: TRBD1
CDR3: ASSRQGQLNIQY

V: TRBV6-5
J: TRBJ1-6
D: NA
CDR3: ASSYDGASYNSPLH

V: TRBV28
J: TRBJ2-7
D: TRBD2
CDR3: ASSAPGLASHEQY